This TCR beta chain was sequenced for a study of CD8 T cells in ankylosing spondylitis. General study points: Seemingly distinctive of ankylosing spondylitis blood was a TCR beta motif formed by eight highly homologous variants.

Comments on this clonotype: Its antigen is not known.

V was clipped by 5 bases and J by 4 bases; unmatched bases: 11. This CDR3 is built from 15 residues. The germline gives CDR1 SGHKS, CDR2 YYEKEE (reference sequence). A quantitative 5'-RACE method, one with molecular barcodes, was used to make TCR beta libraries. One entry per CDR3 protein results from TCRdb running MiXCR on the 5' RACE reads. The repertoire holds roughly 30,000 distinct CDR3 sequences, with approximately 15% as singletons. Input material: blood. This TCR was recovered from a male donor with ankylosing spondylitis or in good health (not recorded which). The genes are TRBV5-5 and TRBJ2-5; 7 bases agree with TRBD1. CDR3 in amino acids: CASRLEGASRETQYF. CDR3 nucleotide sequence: TGTGCCAGCAGGCTAGAGGGGGCCTCCCGAGAGACCCAGTACTTC.